This T cell receptor (beta chain) originates from a study of blood T cell repertoires in COVID-19. Trimming cost V 7 bases and J 3 bases, with 6 bases left between them. CDR1 is KGHDR, CDR2 SFDVKD, per germline. The length of the CDR3 is 12 residues. Profiled with immunoSEQ multiplex PCR; TCRdb holds only in-frame clones, not every one. The sample includes 90,000 to 110,000 clones, approximately 85% seen only once; the top ten take under 4.5%. Sequencing was performed on peripheral blood. The clonotype comes from a middle-aged man with acute or convalescent COVID-19. V is TRBV24-1 and J is TRBJ1-5; unclear D gene. CDR3 DNA sequence: TGTGCCACCAGAATCTACAATCAGCCCCAGCATTTT. Its protein product is CATRIYNQPQHF.